This is a list of T cell receptor beta chains from one sample in a study of T cell changes during pregnancy in multiple sclerosis. Only in-frame clones appear in the TCRdb table, and some are missing; sequencing was by immunoSEQ multiplex PCR. Here the sample spans some 93,000 clones, 90% to 95% being singletons. The sequencing here drew on peripheral blood, taken after pregnancy. Receptors originate from a female donor in good health, enrolled as a control in a pregnancy study. The CDR3 runs from the conserved cysteine through the conserved F or W. A D gene is named only where the DNA matches it firmly. Clone size, where shown, is once, few, many, or a class for clones that have expanded.

d_call clone_size j_call v_call cdr3_aa cdr3_nt
. . TRBJ2-3 TRBV5-5 CASSLVSGSSTDTQYF TGTGCCAGCAGCTTGGTCTCGGGGAGTAGCACAGATACGCAGTATTTT
. . TRBJ2-3 TRBV15 CATSSPSLGTDTQYF TGTGCCACCAGCTCCCCTAGCTTGGGCACAGATACGCAGTATTTT
. once TRBJ2-3 TRBV6-5 CASRTGADTQYF TGTGCCAGCAGGACGGGGGCAGATACGCAGTATTTT
TRBD1 once TRBJ1-6 TRBV14 CASSQTGTGLSPLHF TGTGCCAGCAGCCAAACCGGGACAGGGCTGTCACCCCTCCACTTT
. once TRBJ2-2 TRBV4-3 CASSQEASWPGELFF TGCGCCAGCAGCCAAGAAGCTAGCTGGCCCGGGGAGCTGTTTTTT
. . TRBJ1-2 TRBV7-2 CASSLYGPEGYGYTF TGTGCCAGCAGCTTATATGGGCCCGAGGGCTATGGCTACACCTTC
. . TRBJ1-1 TRBV9 CASSVREGAEAFF TGTGCCAGCAGCGTCCGAGAGGGGGCTGAAGCTTTCTTT
TRBD2 . TRBJ2-3 TRBV7-6 CASSPGGGGLRTDTQYF TGTGCCAGCAGCCCCGGGGGGGGCGGTTTGCGCACAGATACGCAGTATTTT
. . TRBJ2-7 TRBV2 CASTKGDYEQYF TGTGCCAGCACCAAGGGGGACTACGAGCAGTACTTC
. . TRBJ1-5 TRBV4-1 CASSQDGQLNQPQHF TGCGCCAGCAGCCAAGACGGACAGCTCAATCAGCCCCAGCATTTT
. . TRBJ1-4 TRBV28 CASSLAGGEKLFF TGTGCCAGCAGTTTGGCAGGTGGGGAAAAACTGTTTTTT
. . TRBJ2-1 TRBV28 CASSTGGNEQFF TGTGCCAGCAGTACTGGCGGAAATGAGCAGTTCTTC
TRBD2 . TRBJ2-5 TRBV7-9 CASSALTSGEGETQYF TGTGCCAGCAGCGCCTTGACTAGCGGGGAAGGAGAGACCCAGTACTTC
. . TRBJ2-3 TRBV9 CASSVGLSTDTQYF TGTGCCAGCAGCGTGGGCCTTTCCACAGATACGCAGTATTTT
TRBD2 once TRBJ2-1 TRBV7-3 CASSLRLAGPSYNEQFF TGTGCCAGCAGCTTAAGGCTAGCGGGACCCTCCTACAATGAGCAGTTCTTC
. . TRBJ1-6 TRBV9 CASSPGGGAGSPLHF TGTGCCAGCAGCCCTGGTGGAGGGGCCGGTTCACCCCTCCACTTT
. . TRBJ2-5 TRBV7-9 CASSRGSETQYF TGTGCCAGCAGCCGAGGTTCGGAGACCCAGTACTTC
. . TRBJ1-4 TRBV29-1 CSAGGGAEKLFF TGCAGCGCTGGAGGGGGGGCGGAAAAACTGTTTTTT
. few TRBJ1-1 TRBV27 CASSFGSDWNTEAFF TGTGCCAGCAGTTTTGGAAGCGATTGGAACACTGAAGCTTTCTTT
. . TRBJ1-1 TRBV7-9 CASSLSGGTEAFF TGTGCCAGCAGCTTATCAGGTGGCACTGAAGCTTTCTTT
. once TRBJ1-5 TRBV2 CASLSGEIWSNQPQHF TGTGCCAGCCTGTCAGGGGAAATCTGGAGCAATCAGCCCCAGCATTTT
. . TRBJ2-3 TRBV7-2 CASSSQTDTQYF TGTGCCAGCAGCTCCCAAACAGATACGCAGTATTTT
. . TRBJ2-2 TRBV27 CASSFGTELYTGELFF TGTGCCAGCAGTTTCGGGACTGAATTGTACACCGGGGAGCTGTTTTTT
TRBD1 . TRBJ1-5 TRBV2 CASSEAGTGLSNQPQHF TGTGCCAGCAGTGAAGCCGGGACAGGGTTGAGCAATCAGCCCCAGCATTTT